The 10 T cell receptor beta chains below come from one sample, sequenced in a study of T cell responses to AZD1222 COVID-19 vaccine. Assay used: immunoSEQ multiplex PCR; TCRdb lists only in-frame clones, some missing. Of about 150,000 clones listed, approximately 90% are singletons. The source material was peripheral blood, sampled on day 0 of AZD1222 vaccination. These TCRs come from an adult in good health.

For the CDR3, the DNA is TGTGCCAGCAGTTTGGGGGGCAGCCAGCCCCAGCATTTT. This gives the protein CASSLGGSQPQHF. The V and J genes are TRBV6-5 and TRBJ1-5, with D perhaps matching TRBD1 (6 bases). V shed 4 bases and J shed 7 bases, with 11 bases lying between them. This CDR3 is built from 13 residues. Germline values: CDR1 MNHEY, CDR2 SVGAGI.

The CDR3 coding sequence is TGCGCCAGCAGCCCCCAACCCTTTAGCGGGGCGTTTGGAGATACGCAGTATTTT. Its protein is CASSPQPFSGAFGDTQYF. The chain uses TRBV5-1 and TRBJ2-3, with 8 positions matching TRBD2. Germline loops: CDR1 SGHRS, CDR2 YFSETQ. J lost 5 bases, V lost 4 bases, and 18 bases had no gene match. There are 18 residues in the CDR3.

The V call is TRBV7-2, the J call TRBJ1-2, with no clear D. The CDR3 length is 17 residues. Germline CDR1 SGHTA, CDR2 FQGNSA. V lost 0 bases and J 2 bases, leaving 16 bases between the germline ends. CDR3 bases: TGTGCCAGCAGCTTAGCGCTAATCGGGTCAGACAACTATGGCTACACCTTC. Translating it yields CASSLALIGSDNYGYTF.

This chain connects TRBV4-3 to TRBJ1-1; D remains ambiguous. With 0 bases removed from V and 8 bases from J, the gap between germline ends came to 10 bases. Germline V gene sequence: CDR1 LGHNA, CDR2 YSLEER. The CDR3 runs 13 residues. CDR3: CASSQDKGTEAFF. In DNA, the CDR3 is TGCGCCAGCAGCCAAGATAAGGGAACCGAAGCTTTCTTT.

V usage is TRBV9 and J usage is TRBJ1-1; D is ambiguous. Germline-derived CDR1 and CDR2 are SGDLS and YYNGEE. The V end lost 0 bases, the J end lost 5 bases, and 11 bases lay between the germline ends. The CDR3 length is 14 residues. The CDR3 DNA is TGTGCCAGCAGCGTAGGCAGGCTTGGGACTGAAGCTTTCTTT. This encodes CASSVGRLGTEAFF.

This clone was observed a handful of times. The rearrangement joins TRBV27 to TRBJ1-5; TRBD1 might be the D (5 bases). The CDR3 totals 15 residues. Germline V gives CDR1 MNHEY, CDR2 SMNVEV (reference sequence). Trimming shortened V by 4 bases and J by 5 bases, and 15 bases separated the two germline ends. The CDR3 DNA sequence: TGTGCCAGCAGTTATCGACCGGGGGGGGATCAGCCCCAGCATTTT. Protein: CASSYRPGGDQPQHF.

The V call is TRBV11-3, the J call TRBJ2-1, with 9 nucleotides matching TRBD2. V dropped 3 bases and J dropped 3; count of bases not matched to a gene: 9. CDR3 length: 17 residues. Looked up from germline, CDR1 is SGHNT and CDR2 is YENEEA. CDR3 bases: TGTGCCAGCAGCTTCGGCGCATTTAGCGGGGGCTACAATGAGCAGTTCTTC. Its translation is CASSFGAFSGGYNEQFF.

This clone was counted a single time. The chain links TRBV7-3 to TRBJ1-1, with D possibly matching TRBD1 (5 bases). The CDR3 extends over 15 amino acids. Germline CDR1 and CDR2: SGHTA and FQGTGA. Trimming removed 3 bases at V and 4 bases at J, with 15 bases between. The chain's CDR3 is CASSFGRDSSTEAFF. CDR3 DNA sequence: TGTGCCAGCAGCTTTGGTAGAGACAGTTCCACTGAAGCTTTCTTT.

CDR3 sequence: CASSQGVKGFSSPYNSPLHF. CDR3 nucleotides: TGTGCCAGCAGCCAAGGAGTTAAGGGGTTCAGTTCGCCCTATAATTCACCCCTCCACTTT. This rearrangement joins TRBV14 to TRBJ1-6, with D possibly being TRBD1 (5 bases). V was clipped by 1 base and J by 2 bases, with 21 bases between them. In germline, CDR1 is SGHDN, CDR2 FVKESK. There are 20 residues in the CDR3.

The chain carries TRBV11-3 and TRBJ1-2; D may be TRBD1 (5 bases). V gave up 5 bases and J gave up 4 bases, with 11 bases separating them. The CDR3 totals 13 residues. Germline CDR1 is SGHNT and CDR2 is YENEEA. For the CDR3, the DNA is TGTGCCAGCAGCCCGACCGGGGGCTATGGCTACACCTTC. It codes for CASSPTGGYGYTF.